A selection of T cell receptor beta chains follows, all from one sample in a study of prognosis after radiotherapy for stage I lung cancer. MiXCR was run by TCRdb on the multiplex PCR reads, yielding one entry per CDR3 protein. The table includes around 21,000 distinct CDR3 sequences, roughly half detected once. Sample: PBMCs, taken before or after stereotactic body radiation therapy (not recorded which). These TCRs come from a donor older than 45 with non-small cell lung cancer. Both conserved end residues are part of each CDR3. A D gene is named only where the DNA matches it firmly. The size of a clone is reported for some rows only, either as once, few or many, or as a class for expanded clones.

D gene: TRBD2
J gene: TRBJ2-1
clone size: medium-sized
V gene: TRBV11-1
CDR3 protein: CASSLVLAGGNNEQFF

D gene: TRBD2
J gene: TRBJ2-7
clone size: medium-sized
V gene: TRBV11-2
CDR3 protein: CASSLGRGGNYEQYF

D gene: TRBD2
J gene: TRBJ2-7
clone size: many
V gene: TRBV20-1
CDR3 protein: CSARDLASGSSYEQYF

D gene: TRBD2
J gene: TRBJ2-1
clone size: .
V gene: TRBV28
CDR3 protein: CASSPPGAGGIHEQFF

D gene: TRBD2
J gene: TRBJ2-5
clone size: many
V gene: TRBV20-1
CDR3 protein: CSATRTSGRETQYF

D gene: .
J gene: TRBJ2-7
clone size: many
V gene: TRBV28
CDR3 protein: CASSLTDLYEQYF

D gene: .
J gene: TRBJ2-1
clone size: many
V gene: TRBV3-1
CDR3 protein: CASTASDSSYNEQFF

D gene: .
J gene: TRBJ2-7
clone size: .
V gene: TRBV2
CDR3 protein: CASSEFQGAYEQYF

D gene: .
J gene: TRBJ1-2
clone size: .
V gene: TRBV11-2
CDR3 protein: CASSSQGDYGYTF

D gene: .
J gene: TRBJ1-1
clone size: many
V gene: TRBV19
CDR3 protein: CASTGWNTEAFF

D gene: TRBD1
J gene: TRBJ1-2
clone size: many
V gene: TRBV28
CDR3 protein: CASSLHQPGQGGGYTF

D gene: TRBD2
J gene: TRBJ2-1
clone size: .
V gene: TRBV5-1
CDR3 protein: CASSSGLNLAGGPWNEQFF

D gene: .
J gene: TRBJ2-3
clone size: .
V gene: TRBV27
CDR3 protein: CASSLSPTRGRAADTQYF

D gene: TRBD2
J gene: TRBJ2-1
clone size: medium-sized
V gene: TRBV7-9
CDR3 protein: CASSLAGGTNEQFF

D gene: .
J gene: TRBJ1-1
clone size: .
V gene: TRBV20-1
CDR3 protein: CSAVRLEAFF

D gene: TRBD2
J gene: TRBJ2-7
clone size: .
V gene: TRBV20-1
CDR3 protein: CSARDLLANSYEQYF

D gene: TRBD1
J gene: TRBJ1-2
clone size: medium-sized
V gene: TRBV30
CDR3 protein: CAWGTGQANYGYTF

D gene: .
J gene: TRBJ1-2
clone size: .
V gene: TRBV30
CDR3 protein: CAWTGVRAPYGYTF

D gene: .
J gene: TRBJ2-1
clone size: .
V gene: TRBV27
CDR3 protein: CASSLGDGGNEQFF

D gene: TRBD2
J gene: TRBJ2-1
clone size: medium-sized
V gene: TRBV19
CDR3 protein: CASKPAGGYNEQFF

D gene: .
J gene: TRBJ1-2
clone size: many
V gene: TRBV5-4
CDR3 protein: CASSRSAGDGYTF

D gene: TRBD1
J gene: TRBJ1-5
clone size: many
V gene: TRBV19
CDR3 protein: CASSQGARSNQPQHF

D gene: .
J gene: TRBJ1-1
clone size: .
V gene: TRBV19
CDR3 protein: CASSGRQFHTEAFF

D gene: .
J gene: TRBJ2-1
clone size: .
V gene: TRBV27
CDR3 protein: CASSFGSSYNEQFF

D gene: TRBD1
J gene: TRBJ2-7
clone size: many
V gene: TRBV5-1
CDR3 protein: CASSLGQGPIGEQYF

D gene: TRBD1
J gene: TRBJ2-7
clone size: many
V gene: TRBV5-6
CDR3 protein: CASSPDRGLYEQYF

D gene: .
J gene: TRBJ2-7
clone size: .
V gene: TRBV20-1
CDR3 protein: CSARDASSTYEQYF

D gene: TRBD2
J gene: TRBJ2-1
clone size: .
V gene: TRBV28
CDR3 protein: CASSRTSGRVEQFF

D gene: TRBD1
J gene: TRBJ2-7
clone size: many
V gene: TRBV3-1
CDR3 protein: CASSPTTRDRGPSEQYF

D gene: .
J gene: TRBJ2-5
clone size: many
V gene: TRBV29-1
CDR3 protein: CSVVPPPDTWGETQYF

D gene: .
J gene: TRBJ2-2
clone size: many
V gene: TRBV3-1
CDR3 protein: CASSQAPAGELFF

D gene: .
J gene: TRBJ2-7
clone size: many
V gene: TRBV30
CDR3 protein: CAWMTGYEQYF

D gene: TRBD1
J gene: TRBJ2-5
clone size: many
V gene: TRBV4-1
CDR3 protein: CASSPGQGYSETQYF

D gene: .
J gene: TRBJ2-2
clone size: many
V gene: TRBV10-3
CDR3 protein: CAISDRSGGELFF

D gene: TRBD1
J gene: TRBJ1-4
clone size: many
V gene: TRBV5-1
CDR3 protein: CASSLAVGTGGEKLFF

D gene: TRBD1
J gene: TRBJ2-3
clone size: .
V gene: TRBV5-1
CDR3 protein: CASGRQGFGAYTQYF

D gene: .
J gene: TRBJ2-2
clone size: many
V gene: TRBV2
CDR3 protein: CASSYHTGELFF

D gene: TRBD1
J gene: TRBJ2-1
clone size: many
V gene: TRBV7-6
CDR3 protein: CASSSRDRGNNEQFF

D gene: .
J gene: TRBJ1-6
clone size: few
V gene: TRBV9
CDR3 protein: CASSPSNSPLHF

D gene: .
J gene: TRBJ2-1
clone size: .
V gene: TRBV7-3
CDR3 protein: CASSLSGSGHSSSYNEQFF

D gene: TRBD2
J gene: TRBJ2-3
clone size: .
V gene: TRBV6-1
CDR3 protein: CASSEEAGEGTDTQYF

D gene: TRBD2
J gene: TRBJ2-3
clone size: many
V gene: TRBV28
CDR3 protein: CASSWPPGSGSQDTQYF

D gene: .
J gene: TRBJ2-3
clone size: .
V gene: TRBV24-1
CDR3 protein: CATSYYGAGYTQYF

D gene: TRBD2
J gene: TRBJ2-2
clone size: .
V gene: TRBV7-2
CDR3 protein: CASIEKTSGRLATGELFF

D gene: TRBD2
J gene: TRBJ2-1
clone size: many
V gene: TRBV27
CDR3 protein: CASQLAGGVEQFF

D gene: .
J gene: TRBJ2-1
clone size: many
V gene: TRBV5-4
CDR3 protein: CASSLSGYSSYNEQFF